This note documents a single T cell receptor (beta chain) sequence. The data belong to a study of technical replicates of blood from a handful of donors. The repertoire was sequenced with immunoSEQ multiplex PCR; TCRdb's copy has only in-frame clones and lacks some. Altogether fewer than 85,000 clones are present, roughly 94% being singletons, with the ten largest covering approximately 0.25%. The specimen was T cells isolated from PBMCs. This sequence was found in a human donor in good health.

CDR3 in amino acids: CASRPGLALDTQYF. In DNA, the CDR3 is TGTGCCAGCAGACCGGGACTAGCGCTAGATACGCAGTATTTT. The chain links TRBV28 to TRBJ2-3; TRBD2 aligns across 10 bases. Germline CDR1 is MDHEN and CDR2 is SYDVKM. The J segment lost 5 bases and the V segment lost 6 bases, leaving 5 bases of the junction unmatched. This CDR3 region has 14 residues.